Presented here are 21 T cell receptor beta chains from one specimen sequenced in a study of sequential checkpoint blockade in melanoma (dated by TCRdb to the late 2010s). Libraries came from the immunoSEQ multiplex PCR assay. This is the immuneACCESS table as TCRdb keeps it, with only in-frame sequences that have V and J called. A part of the clones is gone; compared with another copy, unresolved V genes explain less than half, and the rest is unexplained. Present in this sample are fewer than 35,000 clones, more than 60% of which were seen just once. The ten biggest clones cover approximately 23% of the sample. The label giving this sample's treatment or condition can be read as: randomized to nivolumab then ipilimumab (arm A) or the reverse (arm B). This material consisted of CD8+ T cells sorted from blood (inferred from file names), taken from a patient given nivolumab and ipilimumab in sequence. The receptors were sampled from a human donor with melanoma.

The gene calls are TRBV7-9 and TRBJ1-2; TRBD1 matches at 7 bases. V dropped 2 bases and J dropped 2; count of bases not matched to a gene: 11. The CDR3 loop spans 17 amino acids. CDR1 and CDR2 (germline): SEHNR, FQNEAQ (reference sequence). The DNA for the CDR3 is TGTGCCAGCAGCTTACGGGAGGGGGCGCAGGCCAACTATGGCTACACCTTC. Translating it yields CASSLREGAQANYGYTF.

The J gene is TRBJ2-1, the V gene TRBV7-9, with 12 nucleotides matching TRBD2. Germline V CDR1 and CDR2: SEHNR, FQNEAQ (reference sequence). J gave up 8 bases and V 3 bases, and 8 bases lay outside the gene matches. The CDR3 has 16 residues. Here the CDR3 reads CASSFSSGGGEDEQFF. CDR3 in DNA: TGTGCCAGCAGCTTTTCTAGCGGGGGGGGTGAAGATGAGCAGTTCTTC.

V usage is TRBV9 and J usage is TRBJ2-4; 7 nucleotides agree with TRBD2. The CDR3 contains 21 residues. V dropped 0 bases and J dropped 0; count of bases not matched to a gene: 18. The germline V gene has CDR1 SGDLS and CDR2 YYNGEE. In DNA, the CDR3 is TGTGCCAGCAGCGTAGCCCCGGAGCGGGACCCCTGGGAGGGAGCCAAAAACATTCAGTACTTC. Its translation: CASSVAPERDPWEGAKNIQYF.

The V call is TRBV4-3, the J call TRBJ2-3; no reliable D call. CDR1 and CDR2 (germline): LGHNA, YSLEER. The length of the CDR3 is 15 residues. The V end was cut by 0 bases, the J end by 5 bases, with 12 bases between. As DNA, the CDR3 is TGCGCCAGCAGCCAAGAAGTCACCGGTGGAGATACGCAGTATTTT. Translation gives CASSQEVTGGDTQYF.

The J gene is TRBJ1-4, the V gene TRBV29-1; D unclear. V lost 7 bases and J 14 bases, leaving 17 bases between the germline ends. Germline assignment: CDR1 SQVTM and CDR2 ANQGSEA. The CDR3 sequence is 11 residues long. CDR3: CSALWADELFF. DNA for the CDR3: TGCAGCGCTCTTTGGGCCGACGAGCTGTTTTTT.

This clone was picked up a small number of times. V gene TRBV29-1 combines with J gene TRBJ2-2, with D perhaps TRBD2 (5 bases). The germline V gene encodes CDR1 SQVTM and CDR2 ANQGSEA. This CDR3 is built from 14 residues. V dropped 3 bases and J dropped 3 bases, with 11 bases sitting between them. CDR3 amino acids: CSVDLSGDTGELFF. Here the CDR3 DNA reads TGCAGCGTTGATCTCTCCGGGGACACCGGGGAGCTGTTTTTT.

This clone came up a few times. In nucleotides, the CDR3 is TGTGCCAGCAGTCCTCCCGGACAGTCCGGAGGCACTGAAGCTTTCTTT. Translating gives CASSPPGQSGGTEAFF. The chain is built from TRBV5-6 and TRBJ1-1, with a possible D match to TRBD1 (6 bases). Germline CDR1 SGHDT, CDR2 YYEEEE. CDR3 length: 16 amino acids. With 5 bases removed from V and 4 bases from J, the gap between germline ends came to 21 bases.

V is TRBV7-2 and J is TRBJ2-1, with TRBD2 identical over 12 bases. The germline V gene has CDR1 SGHTA and CDR2 FQGNSA. V gave up 3 bases and J gave up 6 bases; unmatched junction bases: 12. The CDR3 length is 18 residues. The CDR3 here is CASSFPSTSGSLGNEQFF. The DNA of the CDR3 is TGTGCCAGCAGCTTCCCATCGACTAGCGGGAGTCTAGGCAATGAGCAGTTCTTC.

The chain uses TRBV9 and TRBJ1-2, with D maybe TRBD1 (6 bases). Trimming removed 2 bases at V and 2 bases at J, with 7 bases between. This CDR3 spans 13 amino acids. CDR1 SGDLS and CDR2 YYNGEE come from the germline V gene. This CDR3 reads CASSVGQNYGYTF. The CDR3 bases are TGTGCCAGCAGCGTCGGACAGAACTATGGCTACACCTTC.

The CDR3 DNA sequence: TGTGCCAGCAACCACGGACAGGGGATGAACTATGGCTACACCTTC. Translated, it gives CASNHGQGMNYGYTF. The gene calls are TRBV5-4 and TRBJ1-2; TRBD1 matches at 9 bases. Germline V gives CDR1 SGHNT, CDR2 YYREEE (reference sequence). The CDR3 is made up of 15 amino acids. Losses at the gene ends were 6 bases for V and 2 bases for J; bases not matched to a gene: 8.

The chain combines TRBV27 with TRBJ2-1; D is perhaps TRBD1 (5 bases). The V and J ends lost 5 bases and 2 bases respectively, with 10 bases between them. The CDR3 runs 14 residues. CDR1 is MNHEY and CDR2 is SMNVEV in the germline V gene (reference sequence). The chain's CDR3 is CASSPLGPYNEQFF. In DNA form, the CDR3 reads TGTGCCAGCAGTCCCTTGGGGCCCTACAATGAGCAGTTCTTC.

This chain connects TRBV27 to TRBJ1-2, with 7 bases matching TRBD1. The J segment lost 4 bases and the V segment lost 8 bases, leaving 4 bases of the junction unmatched. Germline V lookup: CDR1 MNHEY, CDR2 SMNVEV (reference sequence). The CDR3 runs to 12 residues. This CDR3 is CASSTGFYGYTF. CDR3 nucleotide sequence: TGTGCCAGCTCGACAGGGTTCTATGGCTACACCTTC.

CDR3 protein: CASIDAGPYEQYF. CDR3 sequence (DNA): TGTGCCAGTATCGATGCAGGGCCCTACGAGCAGTACTTC. The rearrangement links TRBV19 to TRBJ2-7; D is perhaps TRBD1 (5 bases). This CDR3 has 13 residues. V was trimmed by 7 bases and J by 2 bases, leaving 12 bases between them. Per the germline V gene, CDR1 is LNHDA and CDR2 is SQIVND (reference sequence).

The CDR3 nucleotides are TGTGCCAGTAGTATAGGGGGCGGGAGCTCCTACAATGAGCAGTTCTTC. Protein product: CASSIGGGSSYNEQFF. This rearrangement joins TRBV19 to TRBJ2-1; 7 positions match TRBD2. From germline, CDR1 is LNHDA and CDR2 SQIVND (reference sequence). The CDR3 extends over 16 amino acids. The trim removed 1 base at V and 0 bases at J, leaving 3 bases unmatched. Combining the CDR3 with reference TRBV19 and TRBJ2-1 gives the whole variable domain DGGITQSPKYLFRKEGQNVTLSCEQNLNHDAMYWYRQDPGQGLRLIYYSQIVNDFQKGDIAEGYSVSREKKESFPLTVTSAQKNPTAFYLCASSIGGGSSYNEQFFGPGTRLTVL.

DNA for the CDR3: TGTGCCAGCTCACCCCCAGGACTAGCGGCTACCTACGAGCAGTACTTC. Protein: CASSPPGLAATYEQYF. The V gene is TRBV18, the J gene TRBJ2-7; 10 nucleotides line up with TRBD2. J gave up 2 bases and V 3 bases, and 7 bases lay outside the gene matches. CDR3 size: 16 residues. Germline V gene sequence: CDR1 KGHSH, CDR2 LQKENI. Based on the CDR3 plus reference TRBV18 and TRBJ2-7, the full variable domain is NAGVMQNPRHLVRRRGQEARLRCSPMKGHSHVYWYRQLPEEGLKFMVYLQKENIIDESGMPKERFSAEFPKEGPSILRIQQVVRGDSAAYFCASSPPGLAATYEQYFGPGTRLTVT.

This chain joins TRBV4-2 and TRBJ2-7; D possibly corresponds to TRBD1 (6 bases). The CDR3 has 17 amino acids. CDR1 is LGHNA and CDR2 is YNFKEQ in the germline V gene. Trimming left V 4 bases short and J 0 bases short, with 19 bases between. The CDR3 reads CASSPNPHRAGSYEQYF. Here the CDR3 DNA reads TGTGCCAGCAGCCCCAACCCTCACAGGGCGGGCTCCTACGAGCAGTACTTC.

The J gene is TRBJ2-7, the V gene TRBV7-6, with TRBD2 matching over 11 bases. The V and J ends lost 5 bases and 5 bases, in that order; junction bases with no gene match: 8. CDR3 length equals 15 residues. Germline CDR1 SGHVS, CDR2 FNYEAQ. CDR3 DNA sequence: TGTGCCAGCAGCACCCAACTAGCGGGAGCTGACGAGCAGTACTTC. As protein: CASSTQLAGADEQYF.

This sequence joins TRBV18 and TRBJ1-2, with D unresolved. The CDR3 spans 18 residues. V was trimmed by 1 base and J by 3 bases, leaving 21 bases between them. The germline CDR1 and CDR2 sequences are KGHSH and LQKENI. The CDR3 reads CASSPRDYSLGGYYGYTF. The CDR3 region has the DNA TGTGCCAGCTCACCACGGGATTACAGTCTTGGAGGCTACTATGGCTACACCTTC.

This chain joins TRBV15 and TRBJ1-1; D not resolved. CDR3 length: 13 residues. Germline lookup yields CDR1 LNHNV and CDR2 YYDKDF (reference sequence). Between the trimmed V and J ends, which lost 0 bases and 4 bases, there was a span of 6 bases. CDR3 protein: CATSRDSSTEAFF. The CDR3 coding sequence is TGTGCCACCAGCAGAGATTCGAGCACTGAAGCTTTCTTT.

The chain joins TRBV13 to TRBJ1-1, with 7 bases identical to TRBD1. V was pared by 7 bases and J by 4 bases, with 6 bases of the junction left unmatched. CDR1 and CDR2 (germline): PRHDT, FYEKMQ (reference sequence). This CDR3 is built from 13 residues. This chain's CDR3 is CASILQGSTEAFF. The CDR3 DNA reads as TGTGCCAGCATTCTACAGGGGTCCACTGAAGCTTTCTTT.

The V call is TRBV19, the J call TRBJ1-6, with 11 bases fitting TRBD1. The CDR3 has 14 residues. The germline CDR1 and CDR2 sequences are LNHDA and SQIVND (reference sequence). J lost 13 bases, V lost 6 bases, and 8 bases had no gene match. Written as DNA, the CDR3 is TGTGCCAGTAGCTCCGGGACAGGGGGAGGTCCCCTCCACTTT. It yields the protein CASSSGTGGGPLHF. The whole variable domain, remainder taken from reference TRBV19 and TRBJ1-6, is DGGITQSPKYLFRKEGQNVTLSCEQNLNHDAMYWYRQDPGQGLRLIYYSQIVNDFQKGDIAEGYSVSREKKESFPLTVTSAQKNPTAFYLCASSSGTGGGPLHFGNGTRLTVT.